This TCR beta chain appears in the sequencing data of a study of beta chain features in type 1 diabetes. Whole-study findings and limits: Among patients with Type 1 diabetes, TCRB CDR3s were moderately but significantly shorter in every one of the four CD4+ subsets.

The V gene's germline CDR1 is MGHRA and CDR2 YSYEKL. J was trimmed by 5 bases and V by 1 base; bases with no gene match: 5. The CDR3 contains 15 residues. Details on this clone: The target antigen is unknown.

Purities in excess of 95% were seen in all sorted populations. Since all of the isolated RNA was reverse transcribed, expressed TCRB transcripts were what got sequenced. The repertoire was sequenced with immunoSEQ multiplex PCR; TCRdb's copy has only in-frame clones and lacks some. The sample carries approximately 24,000 clones, roughly half recorded once. The chain carries TRBV4-1 and TRBJ2-7, with 10 bases that match TRBD2. Sequenced sample: stem cell memory CD4+ T cells from blood. This receptor was identified in a young man with type 1 diabetes. Written as DNA, the CDR3 is TGCGCCAGCAGCCAAGGTTACCTAGCGGGAGACGAGCAGTACTTC. Residues: CASSQGYLAGDEQYF.